This T cell receptor (beta chain) was documented in a study of CD8+ T cells in alopecia areata. Sequencing templates came from extracted RNA that was reverse transcribed into cDNA. The assay was immunoSEQ multiplex PCR, and TCRdb's table has in-frame clones only and misses some. The sample holds about 210,000 clones, over 40% seen once. Trimming took 6 bases from V and 0 from J, leaving 15 bases between them. CDR3 length: 14 amino acids. The germline CDR1 and CDR2 sequences are SQVTM and ANQGSEA. This clone was seen a handful of times. The sample's treatment: oral pan-JAK inhibitor, 5-10 mg twice daily. Samples from alopecia areata patients were lesional scalp punch biopsies and peripheral blood. Sorted populations comprised CD4+ and CD8+ T cells obtained from PBMCs.

The J gene is TRBJ2-7, the V gene TRBV29-1, with unresolved D. The sequence came from a human donor with alopecia areata. Sequencing was performed on CD4+ T cells sorted from blood, taken at approximately week 37, from a patient treated with tofacitinib. The CDR3 DNA follows: TGCAGCGTAGCGAACCCAAGGGCCTCCTACGAGCAGTACTTC. It translates to CSVANPRASYEQYF.